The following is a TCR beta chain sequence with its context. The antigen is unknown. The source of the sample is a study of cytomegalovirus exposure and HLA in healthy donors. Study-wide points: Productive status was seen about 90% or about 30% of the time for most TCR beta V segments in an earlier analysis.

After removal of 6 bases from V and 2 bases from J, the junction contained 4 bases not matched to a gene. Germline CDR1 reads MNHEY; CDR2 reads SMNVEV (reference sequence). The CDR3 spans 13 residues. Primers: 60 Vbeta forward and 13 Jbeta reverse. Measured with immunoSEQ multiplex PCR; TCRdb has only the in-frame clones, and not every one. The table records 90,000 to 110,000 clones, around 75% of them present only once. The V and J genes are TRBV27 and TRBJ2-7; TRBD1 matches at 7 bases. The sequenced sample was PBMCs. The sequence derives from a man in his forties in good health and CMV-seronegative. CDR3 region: CASRRTGTYEQYF. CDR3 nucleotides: TGTGCCAGCAGACGGACAGGAACCTACGAGCAGTACTTC.